A single TCR beta chain is shown here with its context. The data derive from a study of T cell changes during pregnancy in multiple sclerosis. Profiling relied on immunoSEQ multiplex PCR, and the TCRdb table lists in-frame clones only, not all of them. Of more than 80,000 clones in the sample, around 90% are singletons; the top ten hold 3.5% to 4%. CDR3 length: 17 amino acids. CDR1 and CDR2 (germline): LGHNA, YNFKEQ. After removal of 0 bases from V and 2 bases from J, the junction contained 6 bases not matched to a gene. The receptor's source is a female donor in good health, serving as a control in a pregnancy study. Some clones in this sample may be carry-over from other donors' samples. The chain recombines TRBV4-2 with TRBJ2-2; 7 nucleotides align to TRBD2. The sample here was PBMCs, taken in the first trimester of pregnancy. The CDR3 DNA is TGTGCCAGCAGCCAAGAACGCAGCGGGACTAACACCGGGGAGCTGTTTTTT. This translates into CASSQERSGTNTGELFF.